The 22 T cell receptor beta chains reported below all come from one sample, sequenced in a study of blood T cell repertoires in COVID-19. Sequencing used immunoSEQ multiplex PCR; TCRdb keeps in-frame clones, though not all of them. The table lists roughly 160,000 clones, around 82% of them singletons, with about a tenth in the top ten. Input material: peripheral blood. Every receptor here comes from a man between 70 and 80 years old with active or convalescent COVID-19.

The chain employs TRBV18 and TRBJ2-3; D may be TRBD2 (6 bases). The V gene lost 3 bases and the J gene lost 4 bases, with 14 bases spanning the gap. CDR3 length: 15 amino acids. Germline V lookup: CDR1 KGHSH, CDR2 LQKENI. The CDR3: CASSPSAWRADTQYF. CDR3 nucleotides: TGTGCCAGCTCACCCTCCGCCTGGAGGGCAGATACGCAGTATTTT.

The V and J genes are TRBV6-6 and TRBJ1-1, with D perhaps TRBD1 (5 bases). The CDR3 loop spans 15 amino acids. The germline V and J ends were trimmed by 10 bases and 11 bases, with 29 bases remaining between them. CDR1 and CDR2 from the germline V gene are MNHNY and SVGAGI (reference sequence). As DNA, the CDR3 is TGTGCCACCAGGGAGGAGGTAGGTCGGCGGCCCATCGCTTTCTTT. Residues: CATREEVGRRPIAFF.

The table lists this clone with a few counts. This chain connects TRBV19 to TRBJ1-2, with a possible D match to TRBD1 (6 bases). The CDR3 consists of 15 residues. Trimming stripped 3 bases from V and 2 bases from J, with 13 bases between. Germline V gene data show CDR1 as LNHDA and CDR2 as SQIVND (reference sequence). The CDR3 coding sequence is TGTGCCAGTAGTATCCGGGGACAAGCGAACTATGGCTACACCTTC. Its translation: CASSIRGQANYGYTF.

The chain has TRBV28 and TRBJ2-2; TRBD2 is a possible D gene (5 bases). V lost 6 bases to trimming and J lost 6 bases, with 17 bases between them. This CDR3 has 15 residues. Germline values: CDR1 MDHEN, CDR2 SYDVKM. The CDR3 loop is CASSLAGMRAGELFF. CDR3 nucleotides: TGTGCCAGCAGCCTAGCTGGTATGAGGGCCGGGGAGCTGTTTTTT.

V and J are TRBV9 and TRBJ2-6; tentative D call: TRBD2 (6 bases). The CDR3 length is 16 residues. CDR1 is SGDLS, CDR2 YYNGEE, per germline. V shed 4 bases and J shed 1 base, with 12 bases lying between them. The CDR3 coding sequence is TGTGCCAGCAGCCCGGGCGGGGCGTCTGGGGCCAACGTCCTGACTTTC. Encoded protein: CASSPGGASGANVLTF.

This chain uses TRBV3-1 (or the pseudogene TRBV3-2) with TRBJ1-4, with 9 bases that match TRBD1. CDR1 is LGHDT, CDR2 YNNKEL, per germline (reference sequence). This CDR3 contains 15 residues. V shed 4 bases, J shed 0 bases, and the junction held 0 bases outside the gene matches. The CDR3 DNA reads TGTGCCAGCAGCCGACAGGGGGCAACTAATGAAAAACTGTTTTTT. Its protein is CASSRQGATNEKLFF.

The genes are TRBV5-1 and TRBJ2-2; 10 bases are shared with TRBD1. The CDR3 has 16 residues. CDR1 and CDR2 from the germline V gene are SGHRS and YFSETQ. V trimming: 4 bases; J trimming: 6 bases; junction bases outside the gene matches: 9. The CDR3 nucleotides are TGCGCCAGCAGCCGGACAGGGGGTGGTGTATCCGGGGAGCTGTTTTTT. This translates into CASSRTGGGVSGELFF.

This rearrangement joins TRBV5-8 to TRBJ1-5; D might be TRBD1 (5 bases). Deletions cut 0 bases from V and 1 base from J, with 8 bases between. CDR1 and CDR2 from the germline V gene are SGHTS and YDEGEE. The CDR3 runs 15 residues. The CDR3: CASSLERGSNQPQHF. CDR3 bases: TGTGCCAGCAGCTTGGAAAGGGGCAGCAATCAGCCCCAGCATTTT. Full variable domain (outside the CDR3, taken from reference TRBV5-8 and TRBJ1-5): EAGVTQSPTHLIKTRGQQATLRCSPISGHTSVYWYQQALGLGLQFLLWYDEGEERNRGNFPPRFSGRQFPNYSSELNVNALELEDSALYLCASSLERGSNQPQHFGDGTRLSIL.

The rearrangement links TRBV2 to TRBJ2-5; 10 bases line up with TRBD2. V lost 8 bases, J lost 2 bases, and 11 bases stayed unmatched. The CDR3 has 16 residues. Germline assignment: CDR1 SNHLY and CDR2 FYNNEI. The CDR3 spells CASWLAGEPSQETQYF. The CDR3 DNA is TGTGCCAGCTGGCTAGCGGGAGAACCCTCTCAAGAGACCCAGTACTTC. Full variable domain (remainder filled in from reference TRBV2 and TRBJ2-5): EPEVTQTPSHQVTQMGQEVILRCVPISNHLYFYWYRQILGQKVEFLVSFYNNEISEKSEIFDDQFSVERPDGSNFTLKIRSTKLEDSAMYFCASWLAGEPSQETQYFGPGTRLLVL.

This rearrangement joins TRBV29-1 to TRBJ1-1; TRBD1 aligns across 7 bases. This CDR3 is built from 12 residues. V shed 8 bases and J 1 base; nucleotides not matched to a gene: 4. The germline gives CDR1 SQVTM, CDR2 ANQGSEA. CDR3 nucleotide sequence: TGCAGCCATAGACAGGGGAACACTGAAGCTTTCTTT. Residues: CSHRQGNTEAFF. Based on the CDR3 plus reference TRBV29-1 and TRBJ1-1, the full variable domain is SAVISQKPSRDICQRGTSLTIQCQVDSQVTMMFWYRQQPGQSLTLIATANQGSEATYESGFVIDKFPISRPNLTFSTLTVSNMSPEDSSIYLCSHRQGNTEAFFGQGTRLTVV.

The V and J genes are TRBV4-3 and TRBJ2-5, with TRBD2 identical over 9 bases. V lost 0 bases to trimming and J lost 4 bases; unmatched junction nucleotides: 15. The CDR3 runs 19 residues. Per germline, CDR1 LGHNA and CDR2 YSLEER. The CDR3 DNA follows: TGCGCCAGCAGCCAAGATCGGCTAGCGGGGAGTGGTTGGAGAGAGACCCAGTACTTC. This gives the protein CASSQDRLAGSGWRETQYF.

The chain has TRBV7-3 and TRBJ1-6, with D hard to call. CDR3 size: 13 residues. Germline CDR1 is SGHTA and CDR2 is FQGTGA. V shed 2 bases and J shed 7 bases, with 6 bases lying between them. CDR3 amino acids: CASSLQENSPLHF. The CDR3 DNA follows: TGTGCCAGCAGCTTACAGGAAAATTCACCCCTCCACTTT.

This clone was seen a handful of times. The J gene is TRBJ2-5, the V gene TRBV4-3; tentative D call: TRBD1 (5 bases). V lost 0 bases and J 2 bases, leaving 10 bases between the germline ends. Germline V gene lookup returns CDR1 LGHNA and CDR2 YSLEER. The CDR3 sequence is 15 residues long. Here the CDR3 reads CASSQDPQGQETQYF. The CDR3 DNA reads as TGCGCCAGCAGCCAAGATCCCCAGGGACAAGAGACCCAGTACTTC.

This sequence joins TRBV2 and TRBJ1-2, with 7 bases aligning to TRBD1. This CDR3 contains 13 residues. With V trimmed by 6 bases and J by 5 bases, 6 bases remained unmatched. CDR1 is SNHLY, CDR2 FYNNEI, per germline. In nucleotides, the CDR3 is TGTGCCAGCAGGACCGGGACAGATTATGGCTACACCTTC. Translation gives CASRTGTDYGYTF.

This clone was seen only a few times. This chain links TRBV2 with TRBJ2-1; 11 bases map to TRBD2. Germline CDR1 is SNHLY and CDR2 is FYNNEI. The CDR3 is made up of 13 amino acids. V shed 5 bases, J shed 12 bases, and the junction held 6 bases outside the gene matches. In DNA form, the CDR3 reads TGTGCCAGCAGTTCCAGTCTAGCGGGAGGGCAGTTCTTC. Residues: CASSSSLAGGQFF.

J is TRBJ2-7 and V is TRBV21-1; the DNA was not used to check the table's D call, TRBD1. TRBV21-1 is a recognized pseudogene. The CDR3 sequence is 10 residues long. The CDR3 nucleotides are TGTGCCAGGGCCGCCTACGAGCAGTACTTC. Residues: CARAAYEQYF.

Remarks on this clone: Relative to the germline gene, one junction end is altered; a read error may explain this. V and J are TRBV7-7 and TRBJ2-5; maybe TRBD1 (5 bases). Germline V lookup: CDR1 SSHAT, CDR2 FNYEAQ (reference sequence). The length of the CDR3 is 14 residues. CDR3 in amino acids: CASSLVGRAETQYF. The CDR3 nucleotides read TGTGCTAGCAGCTTAGTGGGCAGGGCGGAGACCCAGTACTTC.

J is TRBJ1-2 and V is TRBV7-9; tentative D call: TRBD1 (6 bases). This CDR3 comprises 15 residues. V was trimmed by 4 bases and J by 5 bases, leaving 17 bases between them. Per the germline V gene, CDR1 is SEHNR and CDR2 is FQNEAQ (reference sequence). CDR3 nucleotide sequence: TGTGCCAGCAGCTCCCTGGAGACAGGACGGTATGGCTACACCTTC. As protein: CASSSLETGRYGYTF.

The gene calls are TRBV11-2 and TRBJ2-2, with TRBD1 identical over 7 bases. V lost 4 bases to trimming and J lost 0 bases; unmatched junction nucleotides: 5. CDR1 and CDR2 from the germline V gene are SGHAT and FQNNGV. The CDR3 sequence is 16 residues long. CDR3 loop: CASSYAGTANTGELFF. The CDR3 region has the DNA TGTGCCAGCAGCTACGCCGGGACAGCGAACACCGGGGAGCTGTTTTTT. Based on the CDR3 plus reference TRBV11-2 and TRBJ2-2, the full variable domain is EAGVAQSPRYKIIEKRQSVAFWCNPISGHATLYWYQQILGQGPKLLIQFQNNGVVDDSQLPKDRFSAERLKGVDSTLKIQPAKLEDSAVYLCASSYAGTANTGELFFGEGSRLTVL.

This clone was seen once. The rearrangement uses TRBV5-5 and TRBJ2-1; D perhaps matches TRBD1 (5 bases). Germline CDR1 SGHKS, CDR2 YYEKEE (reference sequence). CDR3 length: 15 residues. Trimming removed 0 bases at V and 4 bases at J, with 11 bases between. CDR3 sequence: CASSLGQLFYNEQFF. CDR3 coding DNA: TGTGCCAGCAGCTTGGGACAGCTGTTTTACAATGAGCAGTTCTTC.

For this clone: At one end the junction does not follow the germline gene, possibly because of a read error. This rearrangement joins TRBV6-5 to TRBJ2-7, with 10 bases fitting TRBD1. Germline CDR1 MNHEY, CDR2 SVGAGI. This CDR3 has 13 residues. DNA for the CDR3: TGTGCCAGCACCAAGGGACAGGGGTGGTCTGTGGACTTC. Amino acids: CASTKGQGWSVDF.

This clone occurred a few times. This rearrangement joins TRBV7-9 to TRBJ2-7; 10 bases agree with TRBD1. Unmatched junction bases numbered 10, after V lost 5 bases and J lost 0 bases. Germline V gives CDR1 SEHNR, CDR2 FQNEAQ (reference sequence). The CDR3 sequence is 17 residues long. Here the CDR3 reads CASSPGQGGRSSYEQYF. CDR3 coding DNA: TGTGCCAGCAGCCCAGGACAGGGGGGACGAAGCTCCTACGAGCAGTACTTC. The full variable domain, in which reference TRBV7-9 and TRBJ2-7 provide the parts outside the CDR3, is DTGVSQNPRHKITKRGQNVTFRCDPISEHNRLYWYRQTLGQGPEFLTYFQNEAQLEKSRLLSDRFSAERPKGSFSTLEIQRTEQGDSAMYLCASSPGQGGRSSYEQYFGPGTRLTVT.